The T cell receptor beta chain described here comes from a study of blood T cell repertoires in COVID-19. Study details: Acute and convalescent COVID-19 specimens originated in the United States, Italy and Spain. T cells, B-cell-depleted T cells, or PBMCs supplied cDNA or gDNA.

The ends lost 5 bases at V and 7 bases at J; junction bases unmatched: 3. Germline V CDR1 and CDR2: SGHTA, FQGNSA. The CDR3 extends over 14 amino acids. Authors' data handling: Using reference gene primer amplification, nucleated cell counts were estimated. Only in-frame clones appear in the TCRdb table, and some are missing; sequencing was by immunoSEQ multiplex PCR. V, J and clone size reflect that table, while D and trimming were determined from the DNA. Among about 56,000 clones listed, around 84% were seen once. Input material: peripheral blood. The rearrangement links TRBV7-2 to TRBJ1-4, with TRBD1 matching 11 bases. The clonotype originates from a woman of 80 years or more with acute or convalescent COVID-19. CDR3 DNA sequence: TGTGCCAGCAGCCTAGGGACAGGGGGTGAAAAACTGTTTTTT. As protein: CASSLGTGGEKLFF.